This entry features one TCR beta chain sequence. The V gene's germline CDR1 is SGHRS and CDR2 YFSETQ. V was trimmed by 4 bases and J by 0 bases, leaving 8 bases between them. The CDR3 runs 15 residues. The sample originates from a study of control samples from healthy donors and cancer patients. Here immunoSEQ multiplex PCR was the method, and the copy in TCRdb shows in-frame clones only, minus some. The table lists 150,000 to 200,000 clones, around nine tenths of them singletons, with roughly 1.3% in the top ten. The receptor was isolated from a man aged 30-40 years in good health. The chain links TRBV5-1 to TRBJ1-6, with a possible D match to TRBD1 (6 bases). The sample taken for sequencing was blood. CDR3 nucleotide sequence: TGCGCCAGCAGCCTGGACAGCTCCTATAATTCACCCCTCCACTTT. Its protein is CASSLDSSYNSPLHF.